These 23 T cell receptor beta chains share one sample of origin, sequenced in a study of blood T cell repertoires in COVID-19. Assay used: immunoSEQ multiplex PCR; TCRdb lists only in-frame clones, some missing. The sample has some 93,000 clones, 86% seen once; the top ten hold about 9.4%. What was sequenced was peripheral blood. All receptors derive from a man in his fifties with acute or convalescent COVID-19.

The V call is TRBV2, the J call TRBJ2-2; D call uncertain. V was shortened by 7 bases and J by 1 base, with 7 bases between the two germline ends. This CDR3 is 13 amino acids long. CDR1 SNHLY and CDR2 FYNNEI come from the germline V gene. The CDR3 bases are TGTGCCAGCACCCGACAGAACACCGGGGAGCTGTTTTTT. Translating gives CASTRQNTGELFF.

The rearrangement joins TRBV5-4 to TRBJ1-4; 8 bases match TRBD1. V lost 4 bases, J lost 8 bases, and 7 bases stayed unmatched. Looked up from germline, CDR1 is SGHNT and CDR2 is YYREEE (reference sequence). The CDR3 runs 14 residues. The CDR3 region has the DNA TGTGCCAGCAGCCGCGGGGGACAGGCGGAAAAACTGTTTTTT. Translating gives CASSRGGQAEKLFF.

J is TRBJ1-1 and V is TRBV9; 8 positions agree with TRBD1. With V trimmed by 3 bases and J by 11 bases, 9 bases remained unmatched. The CDR3 is 13 amino acids. Germline CDR1 is SGDLS and CDR2 is YYNGEE. CDR3 in amino acids: CASSAPQGAVAFF. The CDR3 DNA reads as TGTGCCAGCAGCGCTCCCCAGGGGGCTGTGGCTTTCTTT.

This clone has only one observation. CDR3 in DNA: TGTGCCAGCAGCTTAGCAGGGGTCAATTCACCCCTCCACTTT. It encodes CASSLAGVNSPLHF. V gene TRBV7-8 combines with J gene TRBJ1-6; maybe TRBD1 (5 bases). Trimming stripped 0 bases from V and 7 bases from J, with 7 bases between. This CDR3 has 14 residues. Germline V gene lookup returns CDR1 SGHVS and CDR2 FQNEAQ.

The J gene is TRBJ2-1, the V gene TRBV6-4; no clear D gene. The ends were cut back, 4 bases at V and 5 bases at J, with 3 bases in the middle. Germline lookup yields CDR1 MRHNA and CDR2 SNTAGT. This CDR3 has 11 amino acids. The CDR3 protein is CASSVNNEQFF. The CDR3 nucleotides read TGTGCCAGCAGTGTAAACAATGAGCAGTTCTTC.

V and J are TRBV6-6 and TRBJ2-7; no reliable D call. This CDR3 spans 14 amino acids. Germline V gives CDR1 MNHNY, CDR2 SVGAGI (reference sequence). V lost 6 bases and J lost 4, with 16 bases in between. DNA of the CDR3: TGTGCCAGCAGGAAAGCAGGCGCACTTTACGAGCAGTACTTC. This gives the protein CASRKAGALYEQYF.

This chain uses TRBV19 with TRBJ1-1; D is unclear. V gave up 3 bases and J gave up 7 bases, with 15 bases separating them. The CDR3 covers 14 residues. Germline V gene data show CDR1 as LNHDA and CDR2 as SQIVND (reference sequence). The chain's CDR3 is CASSIRWSTFEAFF. As DNA, the CDR3 is TGTGCCAGTAGTATCCGTTGGAGTACCTTTGAAGCTTTCTTT.

The V and J genes are TRBV3-1 (or the pseudogene TRBV3-2) and TRBJ1-6, with D possibly matching TRBD1 (6 bases). Germline CDR1 is LGHDT and CDR2 is YNNKEL (reference sequence). The CDR3 covers 18 residues. The V end was cut by 4 bases, the J end by 0 bases, with 16 bases between. As DNA, the CDR3 is TGTGCCAGCAGCCCGCAGGGGAGTACTAGCTCCTATAATTCACCCCTCCACTTT. It encodes CASSPQGSTSSYNSPLHF.

Details on this clone: The sample contains more than one DNA sequence encoding this CDR3. V gene TRBV3-1 (or the pseudogene TRBV3-2) combines with J gene TRBJ1-1; D unclear. V lost 1 base and J 3 bases, leaving 6 bases between the germline ends. The CDR3 contains 13 residues. Germline lookup yields CDR1 LGHDT and CDR2 YNNKEL (reference sequence). For the CDR3, the DNA is TGTGCCAGCAGCCAAGGTCAGTACACTGAAGCTTTCTTT. Protein: CASSQGQYTEAFF.

The chain carries TRBV7-8 and TRBJ1-1; D call uncertain. Trimming took 2 bases from V and 1 from J, leaving 8 bases between them. This CDR3 spans 14 amino acids. Germline assignment: CDR1 SGHVS and CDR2 FQNEAQ. The CDR3 bases are TGTGCCAGCAGCTTATCAGCAGGGAACACTGAAGCTTTCTTT. It codes for CASSLSAGNTEAFF.

V is TRBV7-3 and J is TRBJ1-2, with a tentative D call TRBD1 (5 bases). The CDR3 extends over 17 amino acids. Trimming stripped 8 bases from V and 7 bases from J, with 29 bases between. CDR1 SGHTA and CDR2 FQGTGA come from the germline V gene. The CDR3 DNA is TGTGCCAGCGCCTTAACCGGGGGGGTCGAGTCCAAATTTGGCTACACCTTC. It codes for CASALTGGVESKFGYTF. The full variable domain, with the rest looked up from reference TRBV7-3 and TRBJ1-2, is GAGVSQTPSNKVTEKGKYVELRCDPISGHTALYWYRQSLGQGPEFLIYFQGTGAADDSGLPNDRFFAVRPEGSVSTLKIQRTERGDSAVYLCASALTGGVESKFGYTFGSGTRLTVV.

The chain uses TRBV11-3 and TRBJ2-3; D ambiguous. The V end lost 4 bases, the J end lost 2 bases, and 7 bases lay between the germline ends. The CDR3 runs to 13 residues. Germline loops: CDR1 SGHNT, CDR2 YENEEA. In nucleotides, the CDR3 is TGTGCCAGCAGCTCCCTAGACACAGATACGCAGTATTTT. Translating it yields CASSSLDTDTQYF.

CDR3 residues: CASSYLPGLGDTQYF. Here the CDR3 DNA reads TGTGCCAGCAGTTATCTACCGGGACTAGGGGATACGCAGTATTTT. This sequence joins TRBV27 and TRBJ2-3; TRBD2 matches 8 bases. The V and J ends lost 4 bases and 6 bases, in that order; junction bases with no gene match: 9. CDR1 MNHEY and CDR2 SMNVEV come from the germline V gene (reference sequence). The CDR3 has 15 residues.

The genes are TRBV4-1 and TRBJ2-7; 14 bases map to TRBD2. Trimming at V came to 5 bases and at J to 7 bases, leaving 4 bases not matched to a gene. Looked up from germline, CDR1 is MGHRA and CDR2 is YSYEKL. The CDR3 covers 14 residues. CDR3 protein: CASSSGLAGVEQYF. For the CDR3, the DNA is TGCGCCAGCAGCTCGGGACTAGCGGGAGTTGAGCAGTACTTC.

This chain joins TRBV29-1 and TRBJ2-1; 11 bases agree with TRBD2. The CDR3 totals 17 residues. With 7 bases clipped from V and 1 base from J, the junction kept 12 bases outside the gene matches. Looked up from germline, CDR1 is SQVTM and CDR2 is ANQGSEA. The CDR3 loop is CSGPTSGTNRSYNEQFF. Written as DNA, the CDR3 is TGCAGCGGCCCGACTAGCGGGACTAACAGATCCTACAATGAGCAGTTCTTC.

This chain uses TRBV7-9 with TRBJ2-1; 9 positions match TRBD1. Germline trimming cut 5 bases from V and 6 bases from J; bases unmatched to any gene: 11. CDR3 length: 16 residues. Per germline, CDR1 SEHNR and CDR2 FQNEAQ (reference sequence). In nucleotides, the CDR3 is TGTGCCAGCAGCCTTGGGTCTGGGACAGGGACCAATGAGCAGTTCTTC. This sequence encodes CASSLGSGTGTNEQFF.

A remark on this clone: Sequence at one end of the junction differs from germline and may be a read error. The chain uses TRBV3-1 (or the pseudogene TRBV3-2) and TRBJ2-1; 13 bases align to TRBD2. Germline values: CDR1 LGHDT, CDR2 YNNKEL (reference sequence). The CDR3 sequence is 15 residues long. The CDR3 loop reads CASSKTSGRANAQFF. CDR3 coding DNA: TGTGCCAGCAGCAAAACTAGCGGGAGGGCCAATGCGCAGTTCTTC.

The chain recombines TRBV27 with TRBJ2-2, with 7 bases matching TRBD2. CDR3 length equals 14 residues. The J segment lost 4 bases and the V segment lost 3 bases, leaving 2 bases of the junction unmatched. Germline V gene data show CDR1 as MNHEY and CDR2 as SMNVEV (reference sequence). CDR3 in amino acids: CASSFAGATGELFF. CDR3 sequence (DNA): TGTGCCAGCAGTTTCGCGGGAGCCACCGGGGAGCTGTTTTTT.

The count of this clone is one. This chain connects TRBV3-1 (or the pseudogene TRBV3-2) to TRBJ2-1; the match to TRBD2 covers 7 bases. With V trimmed by 6 bases and J by 3 bases, 14 bases remained unmatched. The germline CDR1 and CDR2 sequences are LGHDT and YNNKEL (reference sequence). This CDR3 region has 17 residues. The DNA for the CDR3 is TGTGCCAGCAGTTCTACGAATAGCGGGCGGTTCTACAATGAGCAGTTCTTC. It translates to CASSSTNSGRFYNEQFF.

The CDR3 here is CASSTLASYNSPLHF. The CDR3 nucleotides are TGTGCCAGCAGTACCTTGGCTTCCTATAATTCACCCCTCCACTTT. The chain is built from TRBV27 and TRBJ1-6; no reliable D call. In germline, CDR1 is MNHEY, CDR2 SMNVEV (reference sequence). The CDR3 has 15 residues. V gave up 5 bases and J gave up 1 base, with 9 bases separating them.

The chain carries TRBV19 and TRBJ2-3; possible D gene TRBD2, 5 bases. The germline V and J ends were trimmed by 1 base and 3 bases, with 11 bases remaining between them. Germline V gives CDR1 LNHDA, CDR2 SQIVND (reference sequence). The CDR3 has 15 residues. The CDR3 spells CASSIARGITDTQYF. The CDR3 nucleotides are TGTGCCAGTAGTATAGCTCGGGGTATAACAGATACGCAGTATTTT.

The chain recombines TRBV4-1 with TRBJ1-2, with 8 bases aligning to TRBD1. The CDR3 has 12 amino acids. V lost 7 bases and J lost 6; bases outside the gene matches: 4. Germline CDR1 MGHRA, CDR2 YSYEKL. DNA of the CDR3: TGCGCCAGCACGCAGGGGGCTGATGGCTACACCTTC. Translated: CASTQGADGYTF.

The J gene is TRBJ1-1, the V gene TRBV9; 7 bases fit TRBD1. The V gene end was trimmed by 3 bases and the J gene end by 3 bases; junction bases not matched to a gene: 8. CDR3 size: 15 residues. Germline V CDR1 and CDR2: SGDLS, YYNGEE. The DNA for the CDR3 is TGTGCCAGCAGCGCGACAGGGCTTGGGGACACTGAAGCTTTCTTT. Its translation: CASSATGLGDTEAFF.